The 8 T cell receptor beta chains in this list originate from one sample, sequenced in a study of blood T cell repertoires in COVID-19. Sequencing was performed with immunoSEQ multiplex PCR; in TCRdb, only in-frame clones are kept and a portion is missing. Here the sample spans about 70,000 clones, about 86% being singletons. The sequencing input was peripheral blood. Receptor source: a man between 70 and 80 years old with active COVID-19.

The rearrangement uses TRBV3-1 (or the pseudogene TRBV3-2) and TRBJ2-2; D unclear. CDR1 is LGHDT and CDR2 is YNNKEL in the germline V gene (reference sequence). The V and J ends lost 8 bases and 1 base respectively, with 17 bases between them. The CDR3 has 16 amino acids. This CDR3 reads CASPAPRQLNTGELFF. CDR3 coding DNA: TGTGCCAGCCCAGCCCCAAGACAATTGAACACCGGGGAGCTGTTTTTT.

This clone was observed a handful of times. V gene TRBV4-1 combines with J gene TRBJ1-5; D remains unclear. The length of the CDR3 is 15 residues. CDR1 and CDR2 (germline): MGHRA, YSYEKL. The ends were cut back, 4 bases at V and 3 bases at J, with 13 bases in the middle. The DNA of the CDR3 is TGCGCCAGCAGCCCGTTCTTCACGGTCAATCAGCCCCAGCATTTT. It encodes CASSPFFTVNQPQHF.

The chain is built from TRBV5-1 and TRBJ2-2; possibly TRBD1 for D (5 bases). V dropped 4 bases and J dropped 7 bases, with 14 bases sitting between them. This CDR3 is built from 14 residues. Germline V lookup: CDR1 SGHRS, CDR2 YFSETQ. The CDR3 sequence: CASSPSGHVGELFF. As DNA, the CDR3 is TGCGCCAGCAGCCCCTCTGGACATGTCGGGGAGCTGTTTTTT.

There are a few counts of this clone. The chain couples TRBV7-9 to TRBJ2-1; D is perhaps TRBD2 (5 bases). Germline CDR1 SEHNR, CDR2 FQNEAQ (reference sequence). The CDR3 length is 14 residues. V was trimmed by 4 bases and J by 5 bases, leaving 12 bases between them. For the CDR3, the DNA is TGTGCCAGCAGCTCGGCTAGCCAAAACAATGAGCAGTTCTTC. It is translated as CASSSASQNNEQFF.

The rearrangement joins TRBV21-1 to TRBJ2-1; TRBD2 was called by the table and not checked on the DNA. TRBV21-1 is labeled a pseudogene. The CDR3 is 15 residues long. Here the CDR3 DNA reads TGTGCCAGCAGCACGCTAGCGGGGTACAGAGATGAGCAGTTCTTC. Protein sequence: CASSTLAGYRDEQFF.

A few counts support this clone. The chain couples TRBV29-1 to TRBJ2-3; TRBD2 agrees at 11 bases. The V and J ends lost 7 bases and 8 bases, in that order; junction bases with no gene match: 5. The germline CDR1 and CDR2 sequences are SQVTM and ANQGSEA. CDR3 length: 12 amino acids. The CDR3 bases are TGCAGCGAACTAGCGGGAGAGAGTACGCAGTATTTT. It encodes CSELAGESTQYF.

This clone showed up just once. CDR3 bases: TGTGCCAGCCAAGCGGGACTAGCGGGAGGCTCCTACGAGCAGTACTTC. Translation: CASQAGLAGGSYEQYF. This sequence joins TRBV5-4 and TRBJ2-7, with TRBD2 matching 15 bases. Germline trimming cut 7 bases from V and 0 bases from J; bases unmatched to any gene: 5. CDR1 and CDR2 (germline): SGHNT, YYREEE (reference sequence). CDR3 size: 16 residues. Filled out from reference TRBV5-4 and TRBJ2-7, the complete variable domain reads ETGVTQSPTHLIKTRGQQVTLRCSSQSGHNTVSWYQQALGQGPQFIFQYYREEENGRGNFPPRFSGLQFPNYSSELNVNALELDDSALYLCASQAGLAGGSYEQYFGPGTRLTVT.

The chain uses TRBV9 and TRBJ2-6; 7 bases are a match to TRBD2. The junction had 7 bases not matched to a gene; V was cut back by 4 bases and J by 0 bases. This CDR3 has 17 residues. Germline values: CDR1 SGDLS, CDR2 YYNGEE. The CDR3 DNA follows: TGTGCCAGCAGCCCCGGACTAGGGAGCTCTGGGGCCAACGTCCTGACTTTC. It encodes CASSPGLGSSGANVLTF.